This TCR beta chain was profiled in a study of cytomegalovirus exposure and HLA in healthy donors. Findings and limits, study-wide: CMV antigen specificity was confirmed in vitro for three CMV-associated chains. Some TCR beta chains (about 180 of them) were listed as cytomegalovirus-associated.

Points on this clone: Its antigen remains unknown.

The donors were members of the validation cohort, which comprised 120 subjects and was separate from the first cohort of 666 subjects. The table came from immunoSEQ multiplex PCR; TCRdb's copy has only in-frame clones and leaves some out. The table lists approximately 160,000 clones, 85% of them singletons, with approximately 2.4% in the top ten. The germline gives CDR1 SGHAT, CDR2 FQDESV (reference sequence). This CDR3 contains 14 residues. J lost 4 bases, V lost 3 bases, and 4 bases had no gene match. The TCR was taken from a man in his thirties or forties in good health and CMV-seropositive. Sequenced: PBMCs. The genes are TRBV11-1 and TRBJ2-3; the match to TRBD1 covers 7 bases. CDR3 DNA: TGTGCCAGCAGCTTTCGGCAGGGGGCAGATACGCAGTATTTT. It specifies CASSFRQGADTQYF.